Reported below is one T cell receptor beta chain. Intraepithelial lymphocytes and lamina propria lymphocytes were released through processing of graft tissue. Profiled with immunoSEQ multiplex PCR; TCRdb holds only in-frame clones, not every one. The sample shows roughly 20,000 clones, approximately 70% of them seen only once. The sample comes from a study of graft-versus-host responses after intestinal transplantation. The wider study: Transplantation in recipients was multivisceral, liver-intestinal, or isolated intestinal. Once they had received anti-thymocyte globulin induction, all recipients took tacrolimus and steroids for about three years.

CDR1 SGHTA and CDR2 FQGNSA come from the germline V gene. The CDR3 totals 14 residues. The V end lost 5 bases, the J end lost 7 bases, and 18 bases lay between the germline ends. The sample consisted of ileum tissue, taken about 3 weeks after intestinal transplant. The V call is TRBV7-2, the J call TRBJ2-7; D is possibly TRBD2 (5 bases). This TCR was recovered from a human patient who received an intestinal transplant, so some T cells may come from the graft donor. This CDR3 is CASSPYGIPWEQYF. In DNA, the CDR3 is TGTGCCAGCAGCCCTTACGGGATTCCTTGGGAGCAGTACTTC.